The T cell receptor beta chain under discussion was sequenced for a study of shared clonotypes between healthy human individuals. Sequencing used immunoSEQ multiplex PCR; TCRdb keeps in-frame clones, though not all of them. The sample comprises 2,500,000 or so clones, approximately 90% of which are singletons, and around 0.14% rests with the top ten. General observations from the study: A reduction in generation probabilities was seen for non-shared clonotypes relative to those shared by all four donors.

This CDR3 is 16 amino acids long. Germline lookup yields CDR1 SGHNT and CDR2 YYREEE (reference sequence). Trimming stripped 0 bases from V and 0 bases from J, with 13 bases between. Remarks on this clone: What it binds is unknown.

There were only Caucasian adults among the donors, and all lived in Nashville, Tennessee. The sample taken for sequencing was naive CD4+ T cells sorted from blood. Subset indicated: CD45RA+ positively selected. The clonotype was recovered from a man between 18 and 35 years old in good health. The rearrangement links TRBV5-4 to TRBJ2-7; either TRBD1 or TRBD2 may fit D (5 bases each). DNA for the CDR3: TGTGCCAGCAGCTTGGACGGTTGGGGGAGCTCCTACGAGCAGTACTTC. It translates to CASSLDGWGSSYEQYF.